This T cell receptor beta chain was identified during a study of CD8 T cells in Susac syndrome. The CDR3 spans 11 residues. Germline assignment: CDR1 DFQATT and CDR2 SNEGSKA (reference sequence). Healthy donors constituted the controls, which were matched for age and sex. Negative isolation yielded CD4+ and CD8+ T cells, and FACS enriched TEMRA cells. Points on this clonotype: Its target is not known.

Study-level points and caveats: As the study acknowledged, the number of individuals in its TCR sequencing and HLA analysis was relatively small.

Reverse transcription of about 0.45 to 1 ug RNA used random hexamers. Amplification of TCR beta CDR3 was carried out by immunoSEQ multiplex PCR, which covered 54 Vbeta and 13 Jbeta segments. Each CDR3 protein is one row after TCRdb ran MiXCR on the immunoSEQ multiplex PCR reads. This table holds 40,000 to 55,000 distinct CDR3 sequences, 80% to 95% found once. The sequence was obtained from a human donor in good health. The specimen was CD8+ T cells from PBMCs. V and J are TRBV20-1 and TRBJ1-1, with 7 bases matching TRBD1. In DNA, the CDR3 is TGCAGCGGGACAGAATACACTGAAGCTTTCTTT. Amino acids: CSGTEYTEAFF.